One and the same sample provided the 5 T cell receptor beta chains below, sequenced in a study of spatial heterogeneity in lung cancer. Via MiXCR, TCRdb re-called the 5' RACE reads, giving one row per CDR3 protein. Of around 9,800 distinct CDR3 sequences listed, around 22% were seen once; the top ten hold 30% to 40%. Time point reported: sample taken at primary tumor resection. No cell sorting; template was whole RNA from tumor, lung tissue or PBMC. Sequencing was performed on PBMCs, taken at surgery. The receptors were gathered from a female donor with early-stage non-small cell lung cancer.

This clonotype is medium-sized in the sample. V and J are TRBV5-1 and TRBJ2-5; TRBD2 matches at 10 bases. The CDR3 loop spans 15 amino acids. Germline CDR1 is SGHRS and CDR2 is YFSETQ. The junction had 6 bases not matched to a gene; V was cut back by 2 bases and J by 5 bases. In DNA, the CDR3 is TGCGCCAGCAGCTTAGCGGGAGGGCCGTGGGAGACCCAGTACTTC. Translating it yields CASSLAGGPWETQYF.

The chain couples TRBV9 to TRBJ2-1; the D gene is possibly TRBD1 (5 bases). This CDR3 spans 15 amino acids. V lost 4 bases, J lost 0 bases, and 11 bases lay in between. Per germline, CDR1 SGDLS and CDR2 YYNGEE. The CDR3 nucleotides are TGTGCCAGCAGCCCTCGGACAACCTCCTACAATGAGCAGTTCTTC. It is translated as CASSPRTTSYNEQFF. Based on the CDR3 plus reference TRBV9 and TRBJ2-1, the full variable domain is DSGVTQTPKHLITATGQRVTLRCSPRSGDLSVYWYQQSLDQGLQFLIQYYNGEERAKGNILERFSAQQFPDLHSELNLSSLELGDSALYFCASSPRTTSYNEQFFGPGTRLTVL.

This clonotype was counted many times. The V and J genes are TRBV12-3 or TRBV12-4 and TRBJ1-3; no definite D call. CDR3 length: 15 residues. V was shortened by 3 bases and J by 9 bases, with 18 bases between the two germline ends. In nucleotides, the CDR3 is TGTGCCAGCAGTTTCGGCGGGCTGTCCGTTGGCACCATATATTTT. Translation: CASSFGGLSVGTIYF.

Only a few counts were recorded for this clonotype. CDR3 nucleotide sequence: TGTGCCATCAGTGACCCCCCCACCGGGGAGCTGTTTTTT. It is translated as CAISDPPTGELFF. This rearrangement joins TRBV10-3 to TRBJ2-2, with unresolved D. The CDR3 length is 13 residues. V was clipped by 3 bases and J by 4 bases, with 6 bases between them. From germline, CDR1 is ENHRY and CDR2 SYGVKD.

This chain connects TRBV6-1 to TRBJ2-2; a weak D match, TRBD1 (5 bases). This CDR3 region has 15 residues. Germline V gives CDR1 MNHNS, CDR2 SASEGT. V was pared by 7 bases and J by 6 bases, with 18 bases between. This chain's CDR3 is CASIWGPMDAGELFF. CDR3 DNA: TGTGCCAGCATTTGGGGCCCAATGGACGCCGGGGAGCTGTTTTTT.